This T cell receptor (beta chain) was documented in a study of cytomegalovirus exposure and HLA in healthy donors. With regard to this clone: Its antigen is still unknown.

The donors comprised healthy bone marrow donors. Both 60 Vbeta primers and 13 Jbeta primers went into the PCR. The method was immunoSEQ multiplex PCR; TCRdb's version includes in-frame clones alone and lacks a portion of them. This sample has roughly 150,000 clones, with approximately 68% found just once. With 4 bases removed from V and 4 bases from J, the gap between germline ends came to 8 bases. Looked up from germline, CDR1 is SGHDT and CDR2 is YYEEEE. The CDR3 sequence is 13 residues long. Study-wide points: Later examination showed HLA-associated TCR beta chains had greater clonal expansion than equally common others.

The sample comprised PBMCs. The rearrangement joins TRBV5-6 to TRBJ1-4; D not resolved. This receptor was obtained from a man aged 35-49 years in good health and CMV-seronegative. The CDR3 region has the DNA TGTGCCAGCAGCGGGGAGCTTAATGAAAAACTGTTTTTT. Amino acids: CASSGELNEKLFF.